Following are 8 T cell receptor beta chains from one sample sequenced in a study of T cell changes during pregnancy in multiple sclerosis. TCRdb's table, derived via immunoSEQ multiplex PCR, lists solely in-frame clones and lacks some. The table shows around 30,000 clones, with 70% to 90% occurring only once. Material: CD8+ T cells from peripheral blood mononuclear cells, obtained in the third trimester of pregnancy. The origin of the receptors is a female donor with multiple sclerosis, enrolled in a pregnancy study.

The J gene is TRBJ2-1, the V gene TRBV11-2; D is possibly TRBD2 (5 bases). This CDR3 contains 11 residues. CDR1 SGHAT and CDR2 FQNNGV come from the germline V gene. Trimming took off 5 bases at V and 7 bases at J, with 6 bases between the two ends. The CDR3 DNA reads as TGTGCCAGCAGCCGCGGGAATGAGCAGTTCTTC. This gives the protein CASSRGNEQFF.

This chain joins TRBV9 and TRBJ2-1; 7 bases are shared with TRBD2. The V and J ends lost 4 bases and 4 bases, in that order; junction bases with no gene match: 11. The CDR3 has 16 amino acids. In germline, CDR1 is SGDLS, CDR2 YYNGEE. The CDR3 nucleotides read TGTGCCAGCAGCCCCCCGGGAGGCGGGGTATACAATGAGCAGTTCTTC. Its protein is CASSPPGGGVYNEQFF.

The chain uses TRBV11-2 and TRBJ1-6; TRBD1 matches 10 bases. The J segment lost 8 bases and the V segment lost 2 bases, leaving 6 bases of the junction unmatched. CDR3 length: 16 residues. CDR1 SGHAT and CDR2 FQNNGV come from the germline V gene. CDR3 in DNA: TGTGCCAGCAGCTTACCCCGGGGGACAGGGGATTCACCCCTCCACTTT. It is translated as CASSLPRGTGDSPLHF.

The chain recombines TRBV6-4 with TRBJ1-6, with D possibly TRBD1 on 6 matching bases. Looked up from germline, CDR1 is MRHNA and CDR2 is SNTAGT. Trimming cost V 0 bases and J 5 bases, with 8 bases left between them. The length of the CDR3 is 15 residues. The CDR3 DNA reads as TGTGCCAGCAGTGACTCGGGGGACAATAATTCACCCCTCCACTTT. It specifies CASSDSGDNNSPLHF.

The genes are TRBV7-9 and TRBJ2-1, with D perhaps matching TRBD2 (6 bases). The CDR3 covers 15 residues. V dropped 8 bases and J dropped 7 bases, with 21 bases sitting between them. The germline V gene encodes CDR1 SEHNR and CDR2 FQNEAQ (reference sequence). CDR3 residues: CASGSGGSLGNEQFF. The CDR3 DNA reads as TGTGCCAGCGGGTCTGGGGGGAGCTTGGGGAATGAGCAGTTCTTC.

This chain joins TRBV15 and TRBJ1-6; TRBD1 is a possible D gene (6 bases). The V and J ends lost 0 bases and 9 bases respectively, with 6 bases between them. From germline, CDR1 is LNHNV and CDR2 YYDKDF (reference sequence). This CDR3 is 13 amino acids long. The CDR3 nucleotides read TGTGCCACCAGCAGAGACAGGGGTTCACCCCTCCACTTT. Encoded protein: CATSRDRGSPLHF.

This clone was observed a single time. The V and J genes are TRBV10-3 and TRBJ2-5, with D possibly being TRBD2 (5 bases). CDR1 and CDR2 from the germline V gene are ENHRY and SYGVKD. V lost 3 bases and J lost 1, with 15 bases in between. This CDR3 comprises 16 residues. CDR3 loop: CAISDPPEGFQETQYF. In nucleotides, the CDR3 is TGTGCCATCAGTGATCCCCCCGAGGGATTCCAAGAGACCCAGTACTTC.

CDR3 loop: CASSQNLYGYTF. In DNA, the CDR3 is TGTGCCAGCAGCCAAAACTTGTATGGCTACACCTTC. The V gene is TRBV7-9, the J gene TRBJ1-2; D not certain. This CDR3 spans 12 amino acids. V was shortened by 5 bases and J by 5 bases, with 9 bases between the two germline ends. The germline gives CDR1 SEHNR, CDR2 FQNEAQ (reference sequence).